This T cell receptor beta chain was sequenced in a study of shared clonotypes between healthy human individuals. This CDR3 has 14 amino acids. Germline V gene data show CDR1 as SNHLY and CDR2 as FYNNEI. Trimming pared 6 bases from V and 4 bases from J, leaving 15 bases between. The study ran the assay at deep level. Original handling: Filtering was not the same, since immunoSEQ gave junction-only sequences without quality scores. Sequencing used immunoSEQ multiplex PCR; TCRdb keeps in-frame clones, though not all of them. The V and J calls and clone size come from that table; D and trimming were worked out from the DNA. The table records more than 400,000 clones, 95% to 97% of them present only once.

The sequence was obtained from a woman in her twenties or thirties in good health. The sequenced sample consisted of naive CD4+ T cells sorted from blood. Subset in this sample: CD45RA+ positively selected. J is TRBJ1-2 and V is TRBV2, with D possibly being TRBD1 (6 bases). For the CDR3, the DNA is TGTGCCAGCAGCCTCAGCCGGGGGGCCTATGGCTACACCTTC. Translated: CASSLSRGAYGYTF.